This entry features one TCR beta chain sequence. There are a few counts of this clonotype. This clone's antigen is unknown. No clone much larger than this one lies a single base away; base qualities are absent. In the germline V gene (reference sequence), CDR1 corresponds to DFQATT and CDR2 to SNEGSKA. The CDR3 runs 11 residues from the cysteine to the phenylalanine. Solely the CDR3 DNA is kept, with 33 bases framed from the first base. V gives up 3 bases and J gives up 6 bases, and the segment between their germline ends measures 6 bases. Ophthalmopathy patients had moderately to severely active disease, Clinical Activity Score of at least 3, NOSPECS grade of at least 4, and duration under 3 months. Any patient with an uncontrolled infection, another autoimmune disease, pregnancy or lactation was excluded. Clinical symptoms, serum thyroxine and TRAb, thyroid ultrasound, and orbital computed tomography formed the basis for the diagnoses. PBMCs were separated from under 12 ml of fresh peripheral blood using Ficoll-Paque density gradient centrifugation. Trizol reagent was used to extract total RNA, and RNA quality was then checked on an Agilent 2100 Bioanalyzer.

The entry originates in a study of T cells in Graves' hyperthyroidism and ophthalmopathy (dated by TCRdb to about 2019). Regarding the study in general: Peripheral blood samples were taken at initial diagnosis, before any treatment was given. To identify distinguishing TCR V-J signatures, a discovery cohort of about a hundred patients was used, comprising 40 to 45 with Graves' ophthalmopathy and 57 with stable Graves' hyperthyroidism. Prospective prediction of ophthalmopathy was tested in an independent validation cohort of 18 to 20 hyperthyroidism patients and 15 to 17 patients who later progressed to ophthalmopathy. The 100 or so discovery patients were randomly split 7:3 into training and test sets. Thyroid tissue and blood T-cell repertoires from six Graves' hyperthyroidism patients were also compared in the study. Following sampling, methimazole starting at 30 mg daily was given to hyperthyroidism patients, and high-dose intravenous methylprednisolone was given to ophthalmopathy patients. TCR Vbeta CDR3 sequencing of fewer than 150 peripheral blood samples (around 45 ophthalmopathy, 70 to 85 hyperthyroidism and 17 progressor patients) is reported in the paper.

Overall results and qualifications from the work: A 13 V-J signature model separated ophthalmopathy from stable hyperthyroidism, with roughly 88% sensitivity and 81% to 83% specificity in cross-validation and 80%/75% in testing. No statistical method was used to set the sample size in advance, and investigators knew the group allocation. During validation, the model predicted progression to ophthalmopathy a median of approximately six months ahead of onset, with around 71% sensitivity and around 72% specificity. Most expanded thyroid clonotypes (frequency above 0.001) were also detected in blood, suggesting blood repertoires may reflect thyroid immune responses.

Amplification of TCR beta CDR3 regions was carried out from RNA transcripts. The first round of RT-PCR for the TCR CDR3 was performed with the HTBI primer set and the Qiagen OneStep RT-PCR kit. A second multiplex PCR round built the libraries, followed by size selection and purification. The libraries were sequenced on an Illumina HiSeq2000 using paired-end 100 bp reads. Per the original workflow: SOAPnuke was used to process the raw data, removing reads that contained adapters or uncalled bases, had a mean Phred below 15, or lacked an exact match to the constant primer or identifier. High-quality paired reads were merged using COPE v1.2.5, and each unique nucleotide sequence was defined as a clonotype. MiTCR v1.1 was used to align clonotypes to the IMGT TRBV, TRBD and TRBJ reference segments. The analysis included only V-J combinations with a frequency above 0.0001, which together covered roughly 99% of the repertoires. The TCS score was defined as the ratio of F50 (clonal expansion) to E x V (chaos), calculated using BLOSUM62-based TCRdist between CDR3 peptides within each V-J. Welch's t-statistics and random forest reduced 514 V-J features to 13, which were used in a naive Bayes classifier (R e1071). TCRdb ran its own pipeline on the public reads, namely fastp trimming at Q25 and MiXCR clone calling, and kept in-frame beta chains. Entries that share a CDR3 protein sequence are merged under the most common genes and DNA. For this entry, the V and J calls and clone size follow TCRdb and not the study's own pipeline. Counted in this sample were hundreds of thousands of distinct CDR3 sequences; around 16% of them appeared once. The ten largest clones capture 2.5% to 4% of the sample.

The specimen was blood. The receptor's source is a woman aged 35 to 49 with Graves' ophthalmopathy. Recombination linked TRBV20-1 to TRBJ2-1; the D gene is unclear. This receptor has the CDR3 CSASKVNEQFF. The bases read TGCAGTGCTAGTAAAGTCAATGAGCAGTTCTTC.